This T cell receptor (beta chain) was sequenced during a study of blood T cells in healthy people across ages. Study-wide results and limits: Percentage of naive T cells showed a strong correlation with TCR beta diversity.

Remarks on this clonotype: The antigen is unknown.

Trimming removed 0 bases from V and 0 bases from J; junction bases left unmatched: 12. This CDR3 contains 19 residues. Germline-derived CDR1 and CDR2 are LGHNA and YSLEER. The second PCR ran roughly 6 to 11 cycles with a sample-barcoded 5' primer and J-beta primers. TCRdb reprocessed the 5' RACE reads via MiXCR and lists one record per CDR3 protein. Seen here are under 2,000,000 distinct CDR3 sequences, about 50% observed once, and the top ten hold around 2.1%. The sequence was collected from a woman in her forties in good health. The sample was blood. V is TRBV4-3 and J is TRBJ2-3; TRBD1 matches at 7 bases. The CDR3 nucleotides read TGCGCCAGCAGCCAAGAGAGGGGGCTGGGGACGGGGAGCACAGATACGCAGTATTTT. It is translated as CASSQERGLGTGSTDTQYF.